This T cell receptor beta chain is from a study of blood T cell repertoires in COVID-19. Background on the study: Samples representing acute and convalescent COVID-19 were sourced from the United States, Italy and Spain. The cDNA or gDNA used as material had been derived from T cells, B-cell-depleted T cells, or PBMCs.

The CDR3 consists of 13 residues. Germline lookup yields CDR1 SGHAT and CDR2 FQNNGV. V lost 1 base and J lost 5, with 8 bases in between. In the original processing: The assay estimated nucleated cells by amplifying reference gene primers. Profiling relied on immunoSEQ multiplex PCR, and the TCRdb table lists in-frame clones only, not all of them. V and J calls and clone size are given by that table; D and trimming were obtained from the DNA. The sample consists of under 85,000 clones, around 90% of them appearing once. The chain recombines TRBV11-2 with TRBJ1-2, with no clear D. Input material: peripheral blood. The source of this sequence is a man aged 65-85 years with acute or convalescent COVID-19. DNA for the CDR3: TGTGCCAGCAGCTTAGGGGCGGGTTATGGCTACACCTTC. Translating gives CASSLGAGYGYTF.